This record looks at one T cell receptor beta chain sequence and its context. What it binds is unknown. Germline CDR1 is ENHRY and CDR2 is SYGVKD. This CDR3 comprises 12 residues. The junction had 5 bases not matched to a gene; V was cut back by 8 bases and J by 7 bases. The data were taken from a study of shared clonotypes between healthy human individuals. Broader study findings: Naive subsets generally had larger estimated richness than memory subsets. It was observed that approximately 5% of naive CD4 clonotypes were shared across a few donors. Only blood samples were collected, and tissue repertoires likely differ.

The assay was immunoSEQ multiplex PCR, and TCRdb's table has in-frame clones only and misses some. The table lists over a million clones, under 80% of them singletons. This receptor was taken from a man younger than 35 in good health. V gene TRBV10-3 combines with J gene TRBJ1-2; 9 nucleotides match TRBD1. The sample taken for sequencing was memory CD4+ T cells sorted from blood. Subset described: CD45RA-negative fraction. The CDR3 coding sequence is TGTGCCATCTCGGGGACAGGGAGTGGCTACACCTTC. Residues: CAISGTGSGYTF.